A single sample gave rise to the 4 T cell receptor beta chains below, sequenced in a study of graft-versus-host responses after intestinal transplantation. These TCRs' antigens remain unknown. Assay used: immunoSEQ multiplex PCR; TCRdb lists only in-frame clones, some missing. The sample shows around 97,000 clones, 91% of them seen only once. This specimen consisted of unstimulated CD4+ T cells sorted from spleen or lymph node cells, obtained before transplant. Every receptor here comes from a human donor who was the organ donor for an intestinal transplant.

The chain carries TRBV28 and TRBJ1-2; 7 nucleotides agree with TRBD1. V was clipped by 5 bases and J by 4 bases; unmatched bases: 7. The CDR3 has 14 residues. Germline V gene lookup returns CDR1 MDHEN and CDR2 SYDVKM. The CDR3 DNA is TGTGCCAGCAGTCCCGGGACAGCCACCTATGGCTACACCTTC. It codes for CASSPGTATYGYTF.

The chain is built from TRBV7-3 and TRBJ2-4, with D perhaps matching TRBD2 (7 bases). Trimming cost V 5 bases and J 0 bases, with 11 bases left between them. This CDR3 comprises 15 residues. Per germline, CDR1 SGHTA and CDR2 FQGTGA. In nucleotides, the CDR3 is TGTGCCAGCAGCCCGGGGGGCCTAGCCAAAAACATTCAGTACTTC. Translation: CASSPGGLAKNIQYF.

This CDR3 is CASGLVLYGQFF. CDR3 nucleotides: TGTGCTAGTGGTTTGGTACTGTATGGGCAGTTCTTC. The chain joins TRBV12-5 to TRBJ2-1; D not certain. V was clipped by 0 bases and J by 12 bases, with 9 bases between them. Germline V CDR1 and CDR2: LGHNT, FRNRAP. The CDR3 covers 12 residues. Complete variable domain (other parts from reference TRBV12-5 and TRBJ2-1): DARVTQTPRHKVTEMGQEVTMRCQPILGHNTVFWYRQTMMQGLELLAYFRNRAPLDDSGMPKDRFSAEMPDATLATLKIQPSEPRDSAVYFCASGLVLYGQFFGPGTRLTVL.

The CDR3 DNA sequence: TGTGCCAGCACCGAACTCGATCAGCCCCAGCATTTT. It translates to CASTELDQPQHF. The V gene is TRBV7-9, the J gene TRBJ1-5; D call uncertain. Germline CDR1 and CDR2: SEHNR and FQNEAQ (reference sequence). V was cut by 7 bases and J by 5 bases, with 9 bases left in between. The CDR3 contains 12 residues.